This paragraph reports one TCR beta chain. Its antigen target is currently unknown. At one end, the junction sequence differs from germline, possibly due to a read error. This sample was taken from a study of metastatic and nonmetastatic thyroid tumors (dated by TCRdb to about 2020). For context, the study as a whole: Repertoires were compared across peripheral blood and tumor or nodule tissue samples from malignant and benign thyroid patients. The research as a whole found: In both blood and tumor samples, malignant tumors were reported to have significantly higher TCR beta diversity than benign nodules.

None of the patients had been given any treatment before thyroid surgery. Patient clinical samples collected from about 2012 to 2018 were retrospectively analysed using T-cell receptor beta sequencing. The CDR3 numbers 12 residues from cysteine through phenylalanine. Only the CDR3 DNA is retained, 36 bases long and in frame from the first base. The germline V gene (reference sequence) specifies DFQATT as CDR1 and SNEGSKA as CDR2. Library preparation was by PCR. This sample was sequenced with an Illumina HiSeq 4000. The TCR beta-chain CDR3 region of each patient was profiled by high-throughput sequencing. The study's processing was this. The researchers built a classifier to tell apart papillary thyroid cancer patients with distant metastasis, based on CDR3 differences among clinicopathological groups. To measure repertoire diversity the researchers used the Shannon index, while the Morisita-Horn index served to gauge how similar the tumor and blood repertoires were. TCRdb trimmed the raw reads at Q25, called clones with MiXCR and kept productive beta chains. TCRdb assigned the V and J calls; the authors' analysis was not used. This sample has around 21,000 clones in its table, and about 20% of those were observed once. Of the sample, 8.5% to 12% falls within the top ten clones.

Sequencing input: tumor tissue. The source of this sequence is a male donor with papillary thyroid cancer or a benign thyroid nodule (not recorded which). Some clones in this sample may be carry-over from other donors' samples. In this chain, TRBV20-1 is recombined with TRBJ2-3; 12 central nucleotides agree with TRBD2. The nucleotide sequence reads as follows: TGCAGTGCTAAAGGACTAGCGGGGTCCTCGAATTTT. It translates to CSAKGLAGSSNF.